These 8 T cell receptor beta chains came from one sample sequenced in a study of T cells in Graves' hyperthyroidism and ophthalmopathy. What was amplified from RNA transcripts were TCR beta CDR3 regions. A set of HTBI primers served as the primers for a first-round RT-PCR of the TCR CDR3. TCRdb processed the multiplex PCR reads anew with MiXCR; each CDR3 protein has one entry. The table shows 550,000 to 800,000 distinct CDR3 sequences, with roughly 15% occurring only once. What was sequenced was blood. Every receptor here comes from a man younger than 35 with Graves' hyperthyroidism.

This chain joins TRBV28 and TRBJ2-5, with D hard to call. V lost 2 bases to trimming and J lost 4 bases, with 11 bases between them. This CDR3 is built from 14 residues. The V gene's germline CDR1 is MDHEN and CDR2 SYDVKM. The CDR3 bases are TGTGCCAGCAGTTTAGCGGTTGGCCCAGAGACCCAGTACTTC. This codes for CASSLAVGPETQYF. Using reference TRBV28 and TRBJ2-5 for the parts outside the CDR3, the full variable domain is DVKVTQSSRYLVKRTGEKVFLECVQDMDHENMFWYRQDPGLGLRLIYFSYDVKMKEKGDIPEGYSVSREKKERFSLILESASTNQTSMYLCASSLAVGPETQYFGPGTRLLVL.

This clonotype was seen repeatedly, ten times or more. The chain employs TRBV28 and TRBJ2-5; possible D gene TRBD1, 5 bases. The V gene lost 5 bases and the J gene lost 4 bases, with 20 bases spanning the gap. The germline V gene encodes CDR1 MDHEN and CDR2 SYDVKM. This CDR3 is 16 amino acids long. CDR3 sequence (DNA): TGTGCCAGCAGTACAGACAGACACCTCAATGGAGAGACCCAGTACTTC. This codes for CASSTDRHLNGETQYF.

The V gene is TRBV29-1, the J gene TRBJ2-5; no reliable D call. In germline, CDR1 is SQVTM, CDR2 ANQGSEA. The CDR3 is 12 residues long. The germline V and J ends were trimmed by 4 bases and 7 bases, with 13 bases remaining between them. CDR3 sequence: CSVVGHSRTQYF. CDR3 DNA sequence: TGCAGCGTTGTCGGTCACAGCCGGACCCAGTACTTC.

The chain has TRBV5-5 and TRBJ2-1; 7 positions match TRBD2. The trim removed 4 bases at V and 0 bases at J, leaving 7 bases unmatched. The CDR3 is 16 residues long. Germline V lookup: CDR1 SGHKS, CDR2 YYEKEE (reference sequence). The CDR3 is CASSLLAGLSYNEQFF. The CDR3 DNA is TGTGCCAGCAGCCTATTAGCGGGCCTCTCCTACAATGAGCAGTTCTTC.

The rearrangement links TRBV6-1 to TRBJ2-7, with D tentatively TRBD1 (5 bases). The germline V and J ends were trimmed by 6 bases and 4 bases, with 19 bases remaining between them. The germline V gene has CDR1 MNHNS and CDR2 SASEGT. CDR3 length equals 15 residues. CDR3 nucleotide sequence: TGTGCCAGCAGCCTTACCCCTGCAGGGATGTACGAGCAGTACTTC. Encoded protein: CASSLTPAGMYEQYF.

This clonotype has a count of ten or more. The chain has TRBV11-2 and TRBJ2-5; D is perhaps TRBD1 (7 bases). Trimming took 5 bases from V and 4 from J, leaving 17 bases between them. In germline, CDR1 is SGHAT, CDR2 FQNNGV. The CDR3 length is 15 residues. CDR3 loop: CASSAYQGGRETQYF. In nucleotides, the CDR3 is TGTGCCAGCAGCGCATACCAGGGGGGTCGAGAGACCCAGTACTTC.

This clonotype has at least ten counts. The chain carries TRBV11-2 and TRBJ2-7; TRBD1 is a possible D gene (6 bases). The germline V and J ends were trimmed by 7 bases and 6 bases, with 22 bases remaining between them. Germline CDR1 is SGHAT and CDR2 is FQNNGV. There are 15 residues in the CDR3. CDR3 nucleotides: TGTGCCAGCAACCCGGCCCAGGGGTGGATGTCCGAGCAGTACTTC. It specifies CASNPAQGWMSEQYF.

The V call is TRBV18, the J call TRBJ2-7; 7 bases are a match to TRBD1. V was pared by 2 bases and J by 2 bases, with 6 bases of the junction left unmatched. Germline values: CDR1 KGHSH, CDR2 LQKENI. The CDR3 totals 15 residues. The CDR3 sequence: CASSPRGGLAYEQYF. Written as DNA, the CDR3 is TGTGCCAGCTCACCAAGAGGGGGCTTGGCCTACGAGCAGTACTTC.